The 3 T cell receptor beta chains presented below share a single source sample, sequenced in a study of post-analysis software for immune sequencing data (dated by TCRdb to between 2014 and 2017). General conclusions and limits of the study: Significantly higher frequencies in patients than in controls were found for five or six TRBV segments, including TRBV5-6, TRBV5-1 and TRBV20-1.

Their antigens remain unidentified. The library was produced with PCR. The data were produced on an Illumina HiSeq 2500. To reduce PCR and sequencing biases, unique molecular identifiers were incorporated into the TCR beta cDNA libraries. TCRdb ran its own pipeline on the public reads, namely fastp trimming at Q25 and MiXCR clone calling, and kept in-frame beta chains. CDR3 protein sequences are deduplicated, and each keeps its most common genes and DNA. This sample gives about 460,000 distinct CDR3 sequences in total; roughly 46% of them show up just once. The ten largest account for about an eighth of the sample. The sequencing sample was made of blood. The receptors were gathered from a girl aged 10 to 17 with multiple sclerosis.

The V call is TRBV15, the J call TRBJ2-7, with 10 bases lining up with TRBD1. Trimming at V came to 6 bases and at J to 0 bases, leaving 5 bases not matched to a gene. Germline assignment: CDR1 LNHNV and CDR2 YYDKDF (reference sequence). This CDR3 region has 15 residues. The CDR3 nucleotides are TGTGCCACCAGTCTAGACAGGGGGCTCTCCTACGAGCAGTACTTC. Translating it yields CATSLDRGLSYEQYF.

This chain uses TRBV20-1 with TRBJ2-7; TRBD1 agrees at 9 bases. The V gene's germline CDR1 is DFQATT and CDR2 SNEGSKA (reference sequence). V was clipped by 3 bases and J by 3 bases; unmatched bases: 9. This CDR3 has 15 amino acids. The CDR3 DNA sequence: TGCAGTGCTAGGGTAGTGGGACAGGGCAACTACGAGCAGTACTTC. This translates into CSARVVGQGNYEQYF.

The chain employs TRBV12-3 or TRBV12-4 and TRBJ2-3; tentative D call: TRBD2 (5 bases). V was cut by 3 bases and J by 7 bases, with 17 bases left in between. CDR3 length: 15 amino acids. The CDR3 protein is CASSLSGMRGNTQYF. CDR3 bases: TGTGCCAGCAGTTTGTCCGGGATGAGAGGAAATACGCAGTATTTT.